Presented here are 31 T cell receptor beta chains from one specimen sequenced in a study of T-cell reconstitution after alpha-beta-depleted transplantation in children. Molecular barcoding with unique molecular identifiers was used for the TCRbeta library. One entry per CDR3 protein results from TCRdb running MiXCR on the PCR reads. The sample shows around 440,000 distinct CDR3 sequences, over 9.5% of them seen only once. The input for sequencing was PBMCs, taken before TCRalphabeta/CD19-depleted stem cell transplant. These TCRs come from a child aged 2-9 years with inherited bone marrow failure, due to receive a stem cell transplant.

The CDR3 DNA is TGCAGTGCTAGAGACCTTCGGTACAACACTGAAGCTTTCTTT. This encodes CSARDLRYNTEAFF. V gene TRBV20-1 combines with J gene TRBJ1-1; no firm D call. Germline CDR1 and CDR2: DFQATT and SNEGSKA (reference sequence). V was cut by 0 bases and J by 2 bases, with 10 bases left in between. The CDR3 length is 14 residues.

This clonotype was seen repeatedly, ten times or more. The rearrangement joins TRBV20-1 to TRBJ2-1, with 10 bases matching TRBD2. Unmatched junction bases numbered 8, after V lost 0 bases and J lost 6 bases. Germline CDR1 is DFQATT and CDR2 is SNEGSKA (reference sequence). CDR3 length equals 16 residues. The CDR3 bases are TGCAGTGCTAGAGATGTTTCTAGCGGGAGTGTCAATGAGCAGTTCTTC. Its translation: CSARDVSSGSVNEQFF.

The sample holds many counts of this clonotype. The V gene is TRBV5-5, the J gene TRBJ1-2; no firm D call. The CDR3 extends over 14 amino acids. V lost 1 base and J lost 5, with 12 bases in between. Germline V gives CDR1 SGHKS, CDR2 YYEKEE (reference sequence). DNA of the CDR3: TGTGCCAGCAGCTTGTTCGGGCCGAGTTATGGCTACACCTTC. Protein sequence: CASSLFGPSYGYTF. Drawing the rest from reference TRBV5-5 and TRBJ1-2, the complete variable domain is DAGVTQSPTHLIKTRGQQVTLRCSPISGHKSVSWYQQVLGQGPQFIFQYYEKEERGRGNFPDRFSARQFPNYSSELNVNALLLGDSALYLCASSLFGPSYGYTFGSGTRLTVV.

This clonotype has ten or more counts. The chain uses TRBV27 and TRBJ1-6; D is unclear. Trimming removed 3 bases from V and 8 bases from J, with 5 bases in between. CDR1 MNHEY and CDR2 SMNVEV come from the germline V gene (reference sequence). The CDR3 has 12 residues. This CDR3 is CASSFIDSPLHF. The CDR3 DNA follows: TGTGCCAGCAGTTTTATCGATTCACCCCTCCACTTT.

This clonotype was counted at least ten times. The chain joins TRBV12-3 or TRBV12-4 to TRBJ1-1; D gene uncertain. V was clipped by 3 bases and J by 3 bases, with 8 bases between them. This CDR3 has 13 residues. CDR3 amino acids: CASSFPTYTEAFF. The CDR3 nucleotides are TGTGCCAGCAGTTTCCCGACTTACACTGAAGCTTTCTTT.

Ten or more counts support this clonotype. The chain carries TRBV7-9 and TRBJ1-2; D gene uncertain. CDR3 length: 13 amino acids. Germline V lookup: CDR1 SEHNR, CDR2 FQNEAQ (reference sequence). V lost 5 bases to trimming and J lost 4 bases, with 11 bases between them. CDR3 residues: CASSPPGIYGYTF. DNA of the CDR3: TGTGCCAGCAGCCCCCCGGGGATCTATGGCTACACCTTC.

The chain links TRBV4-1 to TRBJ1-1; TRBD1 is a possible D gene (5 bases). Germline-derived CDR1 and CDR2 are MGHRA and YSYEKL. Trimming took off 3 bases at V and 1 base at J, with 18 bases between the two ends. The CDR3 consists of 17 residues. The CDR3 here is CASSHRGAVRTNTEAFF. For the CDR3, the DNA is TGCGCCAGCAGCCATAGGGGCGCGGTGAGAACGAACACTGAAGCTTTCTTT.

This clonotype was detected only a few times. This chain links TRBV7-9 with TRBJ1-6, with D tentatively TRBD1 (6 bases). Germline V gene sequence: CDR1 SEHNR, CDR2 FQNEAQ (reference sequence). The length of the CDR3 is 16 residues. V was clipped by 0 bases and J by 5 bases, with 11 bases between them. The CDR3 loop reads CASSLAGAGDNSPLHF. The CDR3 coding sequence is TGTGCCAGCAGCTTAGCGGGGGCAGGGGATAATTCACCCCTCCACTTT.

At least ten counts were recorded for this clonotype. The V gene is TRBV28, the J gene TRBJ2-7; TRBD2 aligns across 12 bases. The CDR3 contains 15 residues. The V gene's germline CDR1 is MDHEN and CDR2 SYDVKM. With 4 bases clipped from V and 4 bases from J, the junction kept 5 bases outside the gene matches. CDR3 in DNA: TGTGCCAGCAGTTCTCCTAGCGGGAGGGGTTACGAGCAGTACTTC. Protein: CASSSPSGRGYEQYF. Full variable domain (rest looked up from reference TRBV28 and TRBJ2-7): DVKVTQSSRYLVKRTGEKVFLECVQDMDHENMFWYRQDPGLGLRLIYFSYDVKMKEKGDIPEGYSVSREKKERFSLILESASTNQTSMYLCASSSPSGRGYEQYFGPGTRLTVT.

In this sample, this clonotype turned up many times. The chain employs TRBV7-8 and TRBJ2-1, with 10 bases aligning to TRBD2. There are 17 residues in the CDR3. The germline gives CDR1 SGHVS, CDR2 FQNEAQ. V lost 8 bases and J lost 4; bases outside the gene matches: 14. Here the CDR3 reads CASSLGVALAGYNEQFF. As DNA, the CDR3 is TGTGCCAGCTCCCTAGGGGTGGCACTAGCGGGATACAATGAGCAGTTCTTC.

This clonotype was detected many times. The chain employs TRBV9 and TRBJ2-7; 7 bases align to TRBD1. The CDR3 consists of 15 residues. From germline, CDR1 is SGDLS and CDR2 YYNGEE. V dropped 4 bases and J dropped 3; count of bases not matched to a gene: 10. The CDR3 loop reads CASSPGGAVVYEQYF. Written as DNA, the CDR3 is TGTGCCAGCAGCCCAGGGGGTGCAGTCGTCTACGAGCAGTACTTC.

This clonotype came up many times. V and J are TRBV28 and TRBJ1-5, with D possibly matching TRBD1 (5 bases). This CDR3 has 18 amino acids. V was cut by 5 bases and J by 1 base, with 21 bases left in between. Germline assignment: CDR1 MDHEN and CDR2 SYDVKM. CDR3 bases: TGTGCCAGCAGTAGCGCGGGGCAACGGCTTGGAAGCAATCAGCCCCAGCATTTT. Amino acid sequence: CASSSAGQRLGSNQPQHF.

This clonotype was recorded at least ten times. This chain joins TRBV5-6 and TRBJ1-5; D not certain. Germline CDR1 SGHDT, CDR2 YYEEEE. Trimming shortened V by 4 bases and J by 5 bases, and 10 bases separated the two germline ends. This CDR3 is built from 13 residues. Here the CDR3 reads CASSHSPDQPQHF. The CDR3 DNA reads TGTGCCAGCAGCCATTCACCAGATCAGCCCCAGCATTTT.

This clonotype came up many times. CDR3 bases: TGTGCCAGCAGCTTAGCGAACATTCAGTACTTC. Translated: CASSLANIQYF. The chain joins TRBV7-2 to TRBJ2-4, with D unclear. There are 11 residues in the CDR3. Germline V gives CDR1 SGHTA, CDR2 FQGNSA. Deletions cut 0 bases from V and 7 bases from J, with 1 base between.

This clonotype was seen more than once but under ten times. The rearrangement joins TRBV12-5 to TRBJ1-2; D perhaps matches TRBD1 (6 bases). The CDR3 runs to 14 residues. Germline-derived CDR1 and CDR2 are LGHNT and FRNRAP. Trimming removed 3 bases at V and 1 base at J, with 9 bases between. CDR3 residues: CASGFGGRNYGYTF. Written as DNA, the CDR3 is TGTGCTAGTGGTTTCGGGGGGCGTAACTATGGCTACACCTTC. Full variable domain (remainder filled in from reference TRBV12-5 and TRBJ1-2): DARVTQTPRHKVTEMGQEVTMRCQPILGHNTVFWYRQTMMQGLELLAYFRNRAPLDDSGMPKDRFSAEMPDATLATLKIQPSEPRDSAVYFCASGFGGRNYGYTFGSGTRLTVV.

In the case of this clonotype: A much larger clone sits a single nucleotide away, making a read error possible. Since no conserved phenylalanine or tryptophan closes the CDR3, a read error is the likely cause. This chain connects TRBV4-3 to TRBJ2-7, with 9 bases matching TRBD1. The germline V gene has CDR1 LGHNA and CDR2 YSLEER. V was clipped by 1 base and J by 3 bases; unmatched bases: 4. The CDR3 spans 15 residues. CDR3 bases: TGCGCCAGCAGCCAAGCCCGGGACAGGGTCTACGAGCAGTACCTC. Translation: CASSQARDRVYEQYL.

This clonotype was counted at least ten times. The V call is TRBV20-1, the J call TRBJ1-6, with a tentative D call TRBD1 (5 bases). CDR1 DFQATT and CDR2 SNEGSKA come from the germline V gene (reference sequence). The CDR3 spans 15 residues. The germline V and J ends were trimmed by 6 bases and 7 bases, with 19 bases remaining between them. The CDR3 sequence is CSASRMGRENSPLHF. CDR3 in DNA: TGCAGTGCCTCCCGAATGGGCAGGGAAAATTCACCCCTCCACTTT.

This sequence joins TRBV4-1 and TRBJ2-2; perhaps TRBD1 as D (6 bases). The CDR3 is 13 residues long. Trimming shortened V by 5 bases and J by 3 bases, and 7 bases separated the two germline ends. Germline CDR1 and CDR2: MGHRA and YSYEKL. CDR3 in DNA: TGCGCCAGCAGCGGACAGTACACCGGGGAGCTGTTTTTT. Residues: CASSGQYTGELFF.

This clonotype has a handful of counts. V is TRBV4-1 and J is TRBJ1-5; D remains ambiguous. Per the germline V gene, CDR1 is MGHRA and CDR2 is YSYEKL. Trimming cost V 1 base and J 4 bases, with 5 bases left between them. The CDR3 spans 13 residues. The CDR3 DNA reads TGCGCCAGCAGCCAAGCCGCGAATCAGCCCCAGCATTTT. It specifies CASSQAANQPQHF.

This clonotype was recorded many times. This chain links TRBV12-3 or TRBV12-4 with TRBJ1-3, with 7 nucleotides matching TRBD1. V lost 9 bases and J lost 4; bases outside the gene matches: 6. The CDR3 is 13 residues long. CDR3 residues: CASQGQWGNTIYF. In nucleotides, the CDR3 is TGTGCCAGTCAGGGACAGTGGGGAAACACCATATATTTT.

This clonotype was seen a single time. The V and J genes are TRBV19 and TRBJ2-1, with a possible D match to TRBD2 (5 bases). The CDR3 extends over 13 amino acids. The V end lost 6 bases, the J end lost 7 bases, and 13 bases lay between the germline ends. Germline V gene sequence: CDR1 LNHDA, CDR2 SQIVND (reference sequence). The CDR3 DNA sequence: TGTGCCAGTAGCCCGGGGTCGGGGAATGAGCAGTTCTTC. This gives the protein CASSPGSGNEQFF.

Comments on this clonotype: A much larger clonotype is one base distant, so this may be a read error. V usage is TRBV6-5 and J usage is TRBJ2-2, with 7 nucleotides matching TRBD1. The V gene end was trimmed by 8 bases and the J gene end by 4 bases; junction bases not matched to a gene: 7. This CDR3 spans 14 amino acids. The germline V gene has CDR1 MNHEY and CDR2 SVGAGI. CDR3 in DNA: TGTGCCAGCCGTTGGGACAGACGCACCGGGGAGCTGTTTTTT. Encoded protein: CASRWDRRTGELFF.

In its sample, this clonotype was seen many times. The CDR3: CASSAGTGDNEQFF. As DNA, the CDR3 is TGCGCCAGCAGCGCCGGGACAGGGGACAATGAGCAGTTCTTC. The J gene is TRBJ2-1, the V gene TRBV5-1, with 10 positions matching TRBD1. In germline, CDR1 is SGHRS, CDR2 YFSETQ. The J segment lost 5 bases and the V segment lost 4 bases, leaving 3 bases of the junction unmatched. The CDR3 is 14 residues long. Looking up the rest from reference TRBV5-1 and TRBJ2-1 gives the full variable domain: KAGVTQTPRYLIKTRGQQVTLSCSPISGHRSVSWYQQTPGQGLQFLFEYFSETQRNKGNFPGRFSGRQFSNSRSEMNVSTLELGDSALYLCASSAGTGDNEQFFGPGTRLTVL.

This clonotype was seen only a few times. The CDR3 nucleotides are TGCGCCAGCAGCCAAGAACTCCAGTGGAGAGACAATGAGCAGTTCTTC. Its protein is CASSQELQWRDNEQFF. This chain uses TRBV4-3 with TRBJ2-1; D gene unclear. In germline, CDR1 is LGHNA, CDR2 YSLEER. This CDR3 has 16 residues. Trimming removed 0 bases at V and 5 bases at J, with 14 bases between.

In this sample, this clonotype turned up many times. The genes are TRBV4-3 and TRBJ2-4; the D gene is possibly TRBD2 (6 bases). In germline, CDR1 is LGHNA, CDR2 YSLEER. V was cut by 0 bases and J by 7 bases, with 10 bases left in between. This CDR3 contains 14 residues. CDR3 coding DNA: TGCGCCAGCAGCCAAGAGATCAGCGGGAACATTCAGTACTTC. Amino acids: CASSQEISGNIQYF.

There are many counts of this clonotype. The J gene is TRBJ1-1, the V gene TRBV7-9; D remains ambiguous. The CDR3 runs to 14 residues. The germline V gene has CDR1 SEHNR and CDR2 FQNEAQ (reference sequence). V was trimmed by 3 bases and J by 0 bases, leaving 8 bases between them. The CDR3 spells CASSFGHLNTEAFF. In DNA, the CDR3 is TGTGCCAGCAGCTTCGGCCATTTGAACACTGAAGCTTTCTTT.

The sample holds many counts of this clonotype. The DNA for the CDR3 is TGCAGTGCTCCTGGCTCCAGGGCTAGCACAGATACGCAGTATTTT. Encoded protein: CSAPGSRASTDTQYF. The chain uses TRBV20-1 and TRBJ2-3, with a tentative D call TRBD1 (5 bases). CDR1 DFQATT and CDR2 SNEGSKA come from the germline V gene (reference sequence). The CDR3 is 15 residues long. Trimming cost V 5 bases and J 0 bases, with 15 bases left between them.

The chain carries TRBV29-1 and TRBJ2-7; 9 nucleotides align to TRBD1. V lost 6 bases to trimming and J lost 4 bases; unmatched junction nucleotides: 10. Germline CDR1 and CDR2: SQVTM and ANQGSEA. The CDR3 is 14 amino acids. This chain's CDR3 is CSVQSPGQGYEQYF. As DNA, the CDR3 is TGCAGCGTCCAATCACCGGGACAGGGTTACGAGCAGTACTTC.

This clonotype was seen only a few times. V usage is TRBV28 and J usage is TRBJ2-7, with 13 bases matching TRBD2. Trimming took 5 bases from V and 0 from J; bases not matched to a gene: 4. This CDR3 is built from 16 residues. Germline V gene lookup returns CDR1 MDHEN and CDR2 SYDVKM. CDR3 sequence (DNA): TGTGCCAGCAGTCCTTGGACTAGCGGGAGCTCCTACGAGCAGTACTTC. Its translation: CASSPWTSGSSYEQYF.

The chain links TRBV20-1 to TRBJ1-6; no clear D. Trimming removed 4 bases from V and 3 bases from J, with 10 bases in between. Germline CDR1 and CDR2: DFQATT and SNEGSKA (reference sequence). The CDR3 sequence is 14 residues long. CDR3 nucleotides: TGCAGTGCTACACGGACGGTCTATAATTCACCCCTCCACTTT. Translation: CSATRTVYNSPLHF.

This clonotype was counted many times. The chain joins TRBV28 to TRBJ1-5, with unresolved D. Between the trimmed V and J ends, which lost 8 bases and 6 bases, there was a span of 11 bases. The CDR3 extends over 12 amino acids. CDR1 MDHEN and CDR2 SYDVKM come from the germline V gene. This chain's CDR3 is CASGVSAQPQHF. CDR3 DNA: TGTGCCAGCGGTGTCTCCGCTCAGCCCCAGCATTTT.